This T cell receptor beta chain originates from a study of cytomegalovirus exposure and HLA in healthy donors. The CDR3 loop spans 12 amino acids. Germline V gene data show CDR1 as SGHDN and CDR2 as FVKESK. Between the trimmed V and J ends, which lost 4 bases and 3 bases, there was a span of 4 bases. Study conclusions and caveats: As a later analysis showed, a missense DCLRE1C variant was linked to trimming of TCR beta V- and J-genes. Immune exposure information available was restricted to CMV serostatus. Several top significant clusters appeared, in a later analysis, to be linked to common viral pathogens.

Note on this clone: Its specificity is unknown.

Sampled while nominally healthy, donors likely had unrecorded immune exposures. The PCR used 60 Vbeta and 13 Jbeta primers. TCRdb's copy holds only in-frame clones and misses some; the assay was immunoSEQ multiplex PCR. This repertoire shows about 130,000 clones, about 79% found once; its top ten account for about 3.3%. The sequenced sample consisted of PBMCs. This TCR was recovered from a woman aged 50 to 60 in good health and CMV-seronegative. The V and J genes are TRBV14 and TRBJ2-1; D unclear. CDR3 residues: CASSPVYNEQFF. Written as DNA, the CDR3 is TGTGCCAGCAGCCCAGTCTACAATGAGCAGTTCTTC. Complete variable domain (other parts from reference TRBV14 and TRBJ2-1): EAGVTQFPSHSVIEKGQTVTLRCDPISGHDNLYWYRRVMGKEIKFLLHFVKESKQDESGMPNNRFLAERTGGTYSTLKVQPAELEDSGVYFCASSPVYNEQFFGPGTRLTVL.